The source of this T cell receptor (beta chain) is a study of cytomegalovirus exposure and HLA in healthy donors. On the study more broadly: Earlier sequencing of some 180 million T cells yielded approximately 100 million unique TCR beta sequences. Findings and limits, study-wide: It was in a later analysis that TCR association rates were seen to vary by HLA locus, highest for DRB1 and lowest for HLA-C. Certain sequence variants were highly shared and formed a cluster, and this cluster was likely a sequencing artifact.

PCR employed 60 Vbeta and 13 Jbeta primers. Data came from immunoSEQ multiplex PCR; TCRdb stores just in-frame clones and leaves some out. The data contain 100,000 to 150,000 clones, about four fifths of them singletons. This clone appeared a few times. The antigen remains unidentified. This receptor was taken from a woman between 35 and 50 years old in good health and CMV-seronegative. Sequencing was performed on PBMCs.

CDR3 nucleotides: TGCGCCAGCAGCTTCCAGCGGGAGGGTAACGGGGAGCTGTTTTTT. Its protein product is CASSFQREGNGELFF. The chain has TRBV5-1 and TRBJ2-2; 10 nucleotides align to TRBD2. The junction had 5 bases not matched to a gene; V was cut back by 2 bases and J by 7 bases. CDR1 SGHRS and CDR2 YFSETQ come from the germline V gene. This CDR3 region has 15 residues.